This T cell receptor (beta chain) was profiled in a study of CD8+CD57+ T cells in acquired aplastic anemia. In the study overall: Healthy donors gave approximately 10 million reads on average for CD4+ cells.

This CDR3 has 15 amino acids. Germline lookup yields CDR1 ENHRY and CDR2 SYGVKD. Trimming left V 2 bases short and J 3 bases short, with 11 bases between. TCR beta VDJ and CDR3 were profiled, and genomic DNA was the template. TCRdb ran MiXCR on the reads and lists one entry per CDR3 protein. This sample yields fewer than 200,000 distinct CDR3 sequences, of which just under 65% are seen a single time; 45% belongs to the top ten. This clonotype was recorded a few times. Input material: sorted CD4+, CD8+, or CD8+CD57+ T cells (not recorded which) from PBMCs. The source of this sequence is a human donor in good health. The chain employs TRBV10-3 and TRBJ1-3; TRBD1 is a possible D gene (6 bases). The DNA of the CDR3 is TGTGCCATCAGTGAGGTTGCAGGGGTTGGAAACACCATATATTTT. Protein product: CAISEVAGVGNTIYF.